Listed below are T cell receptor beta chains from one sample, sequenced in a study of T-cell memory formation after mild COVID-19. TCRdb redid the calling of the 5' RACE reads with MiXCR, one entry per CDR3 protein. The table records 350,000 or so distinct CDR3 sequences, around 21% of them present only once. The sequenced sample consisted of PBMCs or a T cell subset sorted from them (not recorded which). Receptors were obtained from an adult woman who had mild COVID-19 (a few samples of this study predate the infection). Cell type and time point are not known. CDR3s leave out the opening cysteine and the closing phenylalanine or tryptophan. The size of a clone is reported for some rows only, either as once, few or many, or as a class for expanded clones.

abundance: .; v_gene: TRBV18; CDR3aa: ASSFLTSGSPTEQY
abundance: .; v_gene: TRBV7-3; CDR3aa: ASSFQGGYFQGTQY
abundance: few; v_gene: TRBV7-9; CDR3aa: ASSSPGSKETQY
abundance: .; v_gene: TRBV24-1; CDR3aa: ATSDRPGPTYEQY
abundance: many; v_gene: TRBV5-1; CDR3aa: ASSDSGTGGGSPLH
abundance: .; v_gene: TRBV2; CDR3aa: ASSESGGDEQY
abundance: few; v_gene: TRBV7-8; CDR3aa: ASTPPGSSGVQETQY
abundance: few; v_gene: TRBV12-3/TRBV12-4; CDR3aa: ASSRQDGLYGYT
abundance: few; v_gene: TRBV9; CDR3aa: ASSSLAGGWGSTDTQY
abundance: .; v_gene: TRBV7-8; CDR3aa: ASSPLVQGVLETQY
abundance: few; v_gene: TRBV19; CDR3aa: ASSGVAGLAKNIQY
abundance: .; v_gene: TRBV10-3; CDR3aa: AISGLNRDYEQY
abundance: few; v_gene: TRBV29-1; CDR3aa: SVVGVDGYT
abundance: .; v_gene: TRBV20-1; CDR3aa: SARASPGHVIENTEAF
abundance: few; v_gene: TRBV4-1; CDR3aa: ASRLRLAGGPETQY
abundance: few; v_gene: TRBV14; CDR3aa: ASSQDGGFNSPLH
abundance: few; v_gene: TRBV3-1; CDR3aa: ASSHAGQVVGETQY
abundance: .; v_gene: TRBV12-3/TRBV12-4; CDR3aa: ASSFGLADGTGELF
abundance: few; v_gene: TRBV9; CDR3aa: ASSVVSSGGATTQY
abundance: few; v_gene: TRBV5-1; CDR3aa: ASSLGGSGQETQY
abundance: few; v_gene: TRBV24-1; CDR3aa: ATSDSVTSGISADTQY
abundance: .; v_gene: TRBV7-8; CDR3aa: ASSWGWASGSYEQF
abundance: .; v_gene: TRBV5-1; CDR3aa: ASSFYTSDEQY
abundance: few; v_gene: TRBV19; CDR3aa: ASRPLSGGAHNEQF
abundance: .; v_gene: TRBV7-3; CDR3aa: ASRLQGSSGADTQY
abundance: few; v_gene: TRBV7-2; CDR3aa: ASSPRTASYNEQF
abundance: .; v_gene: TRBV12-2; CDR3aa: ASRFFSGTNAEQY
abundance: few; v_gene: TRBV24-1; CDR3aa: ATSDLQGSSYEQY
abundance: .; v_gene: TRBV5-1; CDR3aa: ASSPRGGETQY